What follows are 22 T cell receptor beta chains derived from one specimen sequenced in a study of blood T cell repertoires in COVID-19. Here immunoSEQ multiplex PCR was the method, and the copy in TCRdb shows in-frame clones only, minus some. The sample carries about 120,000 clones, more than 75% recorded once. Sequencing was performed on peripheral blood. These receptors came from a woman aged 50 to 65 with acute or convalescent COVID-19.

The chain couples TRBV2 to TRBJ1-4, with D possibly matching TRBD1 (5 bases). Per the germline V gene, CDR1 is SNHLY and CDR2 is FYNNEI. The CDR3 length is 11 residues. V dropped 8 bases and J dropped 8 bases, with 9 bases sitting between them. DNA of the CDR3: TGTGCCAGCCTCGGGGGAGAAAAACTGTTTTTT. Translation: CASLGGEKLFF.

The rearrangement links TRBV18 to TRBJ1-1; a weak D match, TRBD1 (6 bases). V shed 10 bases and J shed 11 bases, with 14 bases lying between them. CDR1 and CDR2 (germline): KGHSH, LQKENI. This CDR3 spans 10 amino acids. The CDR3 DNA follows: TGTGCCACTACGGACAGTCTCGCTTTCTTT. It is translated as CATTDSLAFF.

The chain links TRBV2 to TRBJ2-7; 9 positions agree with TRBD1. The CDR3 covers 13 residues. The ends lost 10 bases at V and 6 bases at J; junction bases unmatched: 10. Germline CDR1 is SNHLY and CDR2 is FYNNEI. The CDR3 DNA is TGTGCCACCTCACCGGGACAGGGTACCGAGCAGTACTTC. Residues: CATSPGQGTEQYF.

The gene calls are TRBV4-2 and TRBJ2-1; 11 bases fit TRBD2. The ends lost 3 bases at V and 6 bases at J; junction bases unmatched: 4. This CDR3 is built from 15 residues. Germline CDR1 LGHNA, CDR2 YNFKEQ. In nucleotides, the CDR3 is TGTGCCAGCAGCCATACTAGCGGGGGCCTCAATGAGCAGTTCTTC. It yields the protein CASSHTSGGLNEQFF.

The gene calls are TRBV30 and TRBJ2-7; TRBD2 aligns across 10 bases. The germline V gene encodes CDR1 GTSNPN and CDR2 SVGIG (reference sequence). This CDR3 has 14 residues. The V and J ends lost 0 bases and 5 bases, in that order; junction bases with no gene match: 4. The CDR3 is CAWSVAGGGHEQYF. The CDR3 DNA reads as TGTGCCTGGAGTGTAGCGGGAGGGGGCCACGAGCAGTACTTC.

This clone showed up just a few times. The chain couples TRBV29-1 to TRBJ1-4, with unresolved D. The CDR3 totals 13 residues. The ends were cut back, 4 bases at V and 13 bases at J, with 19 bases in the middle. Per germline, CDR1 SQVTM and CDR2 ANQGSEA. The CDR3 is CSVGQVAGLGLFF. In nucleotides, the CDR3 is TGCAGCGTTGGGCAGGTGGCGGGTTTAGGACTGTTTTTT.

The genes are TRBV6-5 and TRBJ2-7; the match to TRBD2 covers 12 bases. CDR1 is MNHEY and CDR2 is SVGAGI in the germline V gene. J gave up 6 bases and V 6 bases, and 9 bases lay outside the gene matches. This CDR3 has 15 residues. For the CDR3, the DNA is TGTGCCAGCAGACGTAAGGGACTAGCGGGCCCCGAGCAGTACTTC. Protein sequence: CASRRKGLAGPEQYF.

The V and J genes are TRBV10-3 and TRBJ2-7, with 10 bases fitting TRBD2. The germline CDR1 and CDR2 sequences are ENHRY and SYGVKD. The CDR3 is 17 residues long. J was trimmed by 0 bases and V by 2 bases; bases with no gene match: 7. The CDR3 DNA reads as TGTGCCATCAGTGAGGGGCTAGCGGGAGATCTCTCCTACGAGCAGTACTTC. Amino acids: CAISEGLAGDLSYEQYF.

The chain uses TRBV24-1 and TRBJ2-1, with TRBD1 as a possible D gene (5 bases). Germline CDR1 reads KGHDR; CDR2 reads SFDVKD. V was trimmed by 4 bases and J by 3 bases, leaving 18 bases between them. CDR3 size: 17 residues. As DNA, the CDR3 is TGTGCCACCAGTGACCCTACCCCGACAGTAATCTACAATGAGCAGTTCTTC. Translating gives CATSDPTPTVIYNEQFF.

J is TRBJ2-3 and V is TRBV19; D possibly corresponds to TRBD2 (7 bases). The CDR3 has 13 residues. CDR1 and CDR2 (germline): LNHDA, SQIVND (reference sequence). The V end lost 6 bases, the J end lost 4 bases, and 11 bases lay between the germline ends. The CDR3 is CASRRGGADTQYF. DNA of the CDR3: TGTGCCAGTAGGCGAGGGGGGGCAGATACGCAGTATTTT.

The V gene is TRBV19, the J gene TRBJ2-1; 9 positions agree with TRBD2. V was pared by 5 bases and J by 4 bases, with 15 bases of the junction left unmatched. The CDR3 has 18 amino acids. Germline V gene data show CDR1 as LNHDA and CDR2 as SQIVND (reference sequence). The CDR3 sequence is CASSLIGSSGNPYNEQFF. In DNA, the CDR3 is TGTGCCAGTAGTTTAATAGGGTCTAGCGGGAACCCTTACAATGAGCAGTTCTTC.

This clone was found a few times. The chain combines TRBV19 with TRBJ2-1; TRBD2 matches at 14 bases. CDR3 length equals 17 residues. Unmatched junction bases numbered 8, after V lost 7 bases and J lost 3 bases. Germline V gene data show CDR1 as LNHDA and CDR2 as SQIVND (reference sequence). CDR3 coding DNA: TGTGCCAGTACCGGGACTAGCGGGAGAGGAAACTACAATGAGCAGTTCTTC. The encoded protein is CASTGTSGRGNYNEQFF.

In DNA form, the CDR3 reads TGCGCCAGCAGCAAAGGAAGGGGGAGCTCCTACAATGAGCAGTTCTTC. It encodes CASSKGRGSSYNEQFF. The chain combines TRBV5-1 with TRBJ2-1; D is perhaps TRBD1 (6 bases). The CDR3 has 16 residues. V dropped 4 bases and J dropped 0 bases, with 14 bases sitting between them. Germline values: CDR1 SGHRS, CDR2 YFSETQ.

The chain links TRBV5-1 to TRBJ2-7; 9 bases match TRBD2. This CDR3 contains 15 residues. After removal of 0 bases from V and 3 bases from J, the junction contained 4 bases not matched to a gene. The germline V gene has CDR1 SGHRS and CDR2 YFSETQ. CDR3 in amino acids: CASSLEPSGNYEQYF. CDR3 coding DNA: TGCGCCAGCAGCTTGGAACCTAGCGGGAACTACGAGCAGTACTTC.

This chain joins TRBV19 and TRBJ1-1, with TRBD1 as a possible D gene (6 bases). Trimming removed 3 bases from V and 0 bases from J, with 8 bases in between. CDR3 length: 14 amino acids. Germline CDR1 LNHDA, CDR2 SQIVND (reference sequence). The CDR3 coding sequence is TGTGCCAGTAGTATCAGGGGCATGAACACTGAAGCTTTCTTT. Its protein product is CASSIRGMNTEAFF.

V and J are TRBV19 and TRBJ2-1; tentatively, D is TRBD2 (6 bases). This CDR3 region has 16 residues. The germline gives CDR1 LNHDA, CDR2 SQIVND (reference sequence). V dropped 1 base and J dropped 0 bases, with 10 bases sitting between them. CDR3 nucleotide sequence: TGTGCCAGTAGTATAGCGGCGGGACCCTCCTACAATGAGCAGTTCTTC. Translation gives CASSIAAGPSYNEQFF.

V is TRBV29-1 and J is TRBJ1-3; D may be TRBD1 (6 bases). The CDR3 has 13 amino acids. Germline V lookup: CDR1 SQVTM, CDR2 ANQGSEA. V was pared by 5 bases and J by 4 bases, with 12 bases between. CDR3 in DNA: TGCAGCGTTCAGGGGTTATCCGGAAACACCATATATTTT. It translates to CSVQGLSGNTIYF.

This chain connects TRBV6-1 to TRBJ2-5; 8 bases agree with TRBD2. This CDR3 spans 14 amino acids. V lost 1 base, J lost 7 bases, and 5 bases stayed unmatched. Germline lookup yields CDR1 MNHNS and CDR2 SASEGT. The CDR3 DNA reads as TGTGCCAGCAGTGAAGTGGACCGGGGGGGGACCCAGTACTTC. Translation: CASSEVDRGGTQYF.

V and J are TRBV11-3 and TRBJ2-5; the match to TRBD1 covers 7 bases. V dropped 4 bases and J dropped 7; count of bases not matched to a gene: 6. The germline V gene encodes CDR1 SGHNT and CDR2 YENEEA. This CDR3 contains 13 residues. CDR3 sequence (DNA): TGTGCCAGCAGCTCCGACAGGGCGGCGACCCAGTACTTC. Its translation: CASSSDRAATQYF.

The J gene is TRBJ2-7, the V gene TRBV21-1; whether TRBD1, the table's D call, matches the DNA was not checked. TRBV21-1 is given as a pseudogene. The CDR3 sequence is 15 residues long. CDR3 in amino acids: CASSKGKQGWYEQYF. The CDR3 nucleotides read TGTGCCAGCAGCAAAGGCAAACAGGGGTGGTACGAGCAGTACTTC.

The rearrangement uses TRBV19 and TRBJ2-6; TRBD1 agrees at 7 bases. The CDR3 loop spans 15 amino acids. The germline V gene encodes CDR1 LNHDA and CDR2 SQIVND (reference sequence). Trimming took 6 bases from V and 2 from J; bases not matched to a gene: 4. The CDR3 loop is CASRPTGAGANVLTF. As DNA, the CDR3 is TGTGCCAGTAGGCCTACAGGGGCTGGGGCCAACGTCCTGACTTTC.

The chain recombines TRBV29-1 with TRBJ2-1, with TRBD2 matching 10 bases. CDR3 length: 15 residues. Germline assignment: CDR1 SQVTM and CDR2 ANQGSEA. V shed 6 bases and J 4 bases; nucleotides not matched to a gene: 9. CDR3: CSVHTGTSVYNEQFF. The CDR3 coding sequence is TGCAGCGTCCATACCGGGACTAGCGTTTACAATGAGCAGTTCTTC.